The 22 T cell receptor beta chains below all came from one sample that was sequenced in a study of identical twins. TCRdb fed the 5' RACE reads into MiXCR, producing one record per CDR3 protein. Here the sample spans fewer than 500,000 distinct CDR3 sequences, approximately 14% being singletons. These same data were also listed under a study on yellow fever vaccine responses in identical twins.

Sequencing input: CD4+ T cells sorted from blood. The receptors stem from a woman aged 18-29 years in good health.

V is TRBV28 and J is TRBJ2-4; TRBD1 matches at 7 bases. The CDR3 is 13 residues long. Germline CDR1 reads MDHEN; CDR2 reads SYDVKM. V dropped 8 bases and J dropped 2; count of bases not matched to a gene: 3. CDR3 in amino acids: CASWDRSKNIQYF. For the CDR3, the DNA is TGTGCCAGCTGGGACAGATCCAAAAACATTCAGTACTTC.

This clonotype occurred a few times. The CDR3 reads CASSESFKGNTIYF. For the CDR3, the DNA is TGTGCCAGCTCAGAGAGTTTTAAAGGAAACACCATATATTTT. The chain joins TRBV27 to TRBJ1-3; the D is unclear. V was cut by 8 bases and J by 4 bases, with 15 bases left in between. CDR3 length: 14 amino acids. Germline V lookup: CDR1 MNHEY, CDR2 SMNVEV (reference sequence).

This clonotype was found a few times. The CDR3 loop reads CASRIGVTGSVEQYF. The CDR3 DNA reads TGCGCCAGCAGGATCGGAGTGACCGGGAGCGTCGAGCAGTACTTC. The rearrangement joins TRBV5-1 to TRBJ2-7, with D possibly matching TRBD2 (6 bases). V dropped 5 bases and J dropped 6 bases, with 21 bases sitting between them. The CDR3 sequence is 15 residues long. Germline V gene sequence: CDR1 SGHRS, CDR2 YFSETQ.

This clonotype has only a few counts. V gene TRBV28 combines with J gene TRBJ2-2, with 10 nucleotides matching TRBD2. Losses at the gene ends were 0 bases for V and 6 bases for J; bases not matched to a gene: 16. The CDR3 runs to 20 residues. Germline V gene sequence: CDR1 MDHEN, CDR2 SYDVKM. As DNA, the CDR3 is TGTGCCAGCAGTTTATGGAGCGGGGGGGCCTTTGGGGGAGACTCCGGGGAGCTGTTTTTT. Its translation: CASSLWSGGAFGGDSGELFF.

The chain joins TRBV7-9 to TRBJ2-2; 9 nucleotides agree with TRBD1. Germline CDR1 is SEHNR and CDR2 is FQNEAQ (reference sequence). After removal of 1 base from V and 5 bases from J, the junction contained 2 bases not matched to a gene. The CDR3 runs 15 residues. The CDR3 region has the DNA TGTGCCAGCAGCTTAGGGGACAGGGCGACCGGGGAGCTGTTTTTT. Amino acids: CASSLGDRATGELFF.

The chain combines TRBV5-1 with TRBJ2-7, with 7 bases identical to TRBD1. Germline trimming cut 2 bases from V and 5 bases from J; bases unmatched to any gene: 7. This CDR3 has 14 residues. Germline CDR1 SGHRS, CDR2 YFSETQ. CDR3 sequence reads: CASSLRQGSHEQYF. The CDR3 DNA reads TGCGCCAGCAGCTTAAGACAGGGTTCCCACGAGCAGTACTTC.

In this sample, this clonotype turned up many times. The chain carries TRBV11-1 and TRBJ2-3; TRBD2 aligns across 14 bases. V lost 1 base and J lost 5; bases outside the gene matches: 8. From germline, CDR1 is SGHAT and CDR2 FQDESV (reference sequence). The CDR3 has 18 amino acids. The CDR3 region is CASSLGLTSGGALDTQYF. CDR3 bases: TGTGCCAGCAGCTTAGGATTGACTAGCGGGGGGGCCCTAGATACGCAGTATTTT.

In its sample, this clonotype was seen a few times. The gene calls are TRBV4-2 and TRBJ2-1, with 13 bases lining up with TRBD2. Germline V lookup: CDR1 LGHNA, CDR2 YNFKEQ. The CDR3 length is 17 residues. The V gene end was trimmed by 4 bases and the J gene end by 7 bases; junction bases not matched to a gene: 10. The CDR3, as DNA: TGTGCCAGCAGCCCCTCCGGACTAGCGGGAGTAAGAAATGAGCAGTTCTTC. Translated: CASSPSGLAGVRNEQFF.

V usage is TRBV25-1 and J usage is TRBJ1-2; TRBD1 might be the D (5 bases). From germline, CDR1 is MGHDK and CDR2 SYGVNS. The CDR3 runs to 13 residues. Trimming cost V 6 bases and J 4 bases, with 12 bases left between them. The CDR3: CASSGEGSYGYTF. The CDR3 DNA sequence: TGTGCCAGCAGCGGCGAGGGGAGCTATGGCTACACCTTC.

This clonotype turned up a few times. The rearrangement links TRBV10-3 to TRBJ2-7; D is undetermined. This CDR3 has 15 amino acids. Germline V gene lookup returns CDR1 ENHRY and CDR2 SYGVKD. V gave up 3 bases and J gave up 0 bases, with 12 bases separating them. The CDR3 nucleotides are TGTGCCATCAGTGAATTAGGTCAGAGCTCCTACGAGCAGTACTTC. Its protein is CAISELGQSSYEQYF.

The V call is TRBV18, the J call TRBJ2-7; 11 positions agree with TRBD1. The ends lost 3 bases at V and 5 bases at J; junction bases unmatched: 6. This CDR3 region has 15 residues. The germline V gene encodes CDR1 KGHSH and CDR2 LQKENI. The chain's CDR3 is CASSPSRTGGNEQYF. As DNA, the CDR3 is TGTGCCAGCTCACCGTCTCGGACAGGGGGCAACGAGCAGTACTTC.

This clonotype was counted many times. The chain joins TRBV12-3 or TRBV12-4 to TRBJ2-1; tentatively, D is TRBD1 or TRBD2 (5 bases each). CDR3 size: 13 residues. V lost 5 bases, J lost 7 bases, and 12 bases lay in between. The CDR3 region is CASSRHGGNEQFF. In DNA, the CDR3 is TGTGCCAGCAGTCGGCATGGGGGAAATGAGCAGTTCTTC.

The V gene is TRBV20-1, the J gene TRBJ2-7; D gene unclear. Germline-derived CDR1 and CDR2 are DFQATT and SNEGSKA (reference sequence). The germline V and J ends were trimmed by 4 bases and 0 bases, with 13 bases remaining between them. This CDR3 region has 14 residues. This chain's CDR3 is CSATWNPSSYEQYF. In DNA form, the CDR3 reads TGCAGTGCTACCTGGAATCCCAGCTCCTACGAGCAGTACTTC.

V and J are TRBV11-2 and TRBJ2-1, with 9 positions matching TRBD2. The CDR3 spans 19 residues. Germline-derived CDR1 and CDR2 are SGHAT and FQNNGV. After removal of 5 bases from V and 7 bases from J, the junction contained 21 bases not matched to a gene. CDR3 sequence: CASSRVLPTGTSKFNEQFF. CDR3 nucleotide sequence: TGTGCCAGCAGCAGAGTATTACCCACCGGGACTAGCAAATTTAATGAGCAGTTCTTC.

This clonotype was detected ten times or more. This chain links TRBV12-3 or TRBV12-4 with TRBJ2-1, with 9 bases fitting TRBD1. The CDR3 has 13 amino acids. The V gene end was trimmed by 6 bases and the J gene end by 6 bases; junction bases not matched to a gene: 3. Written as DNA, the CDR3 is TGTGCCAGCAGGCAGACAGGGGGCAATGAGCAGTTCTTC. This gives the protein CASRQTGGNEQFF.

The CDR3: CASTAQRTSGRAGRNEQYF. CDR3 in DNA: TGTGCCAGCACCGCTCAGAGGACTAGCGGGAGGGCCGGCCGAAACGAGCAGTACTTC. J is TRBJ2-7 and V is TRBV6-2 or TRBV6-3; 15 nucleotides agree with TRBD2. The CDR3 consists of 19 residues. V trimming: 7 bases; J trimming: 5 bases; junction bases outside the gene matches: 18. Per germline, CDR1 MNHEY and CDR2 SVGEGT.

The chain carries TRBV5-1 and TRBJ2-1; D is tentatively TRBD1 or TRBD2 (5 bases each). Germline V gene sequence: CDR1 SGHRS, CDR2 YFSETQ. V shed 2 bases and J shed 11 bases, with 11 bases lying between them. CDR3 length equals 12 residues. CDR3: CASSFGADQQFF. In DNA, the CDR3 is TGCGCCAGCAGCTTCGGGGCGGACCAGCAGTTCTTC. The variable domain in full, with the rest retrieved from reference TRBV5-1 and TRBJ2-1, is KAGVTQTPRYLIKTRGQQVTLSCSPISGHRSVSWYQQTPGQGLQFLFEYFSETQRNKGNFPGRFSGRQFSNSRSEMNVSTLELGDSALYLCASSFGADQQFFGPGTRLTVL.

A remark on this clonotype: One end of the junction varies from germline; a read error may be responsible. J is TRBJ2-3 and V is TRBV12-5; D remains ambiguous. Germline CDR1 reads LGHNT; CDR2 reads FRNRAP. The CDR3 spans 12 residues. The CDR3 region is CASGSGGDTQYF. In DNA, the CDR3 is TGTGCTAGCGGTTCGGGTGGAGATACGCAGTATTTT. Full variable domain (rest looked up from reference TRBV12-5 and TRBJ2-3): DARVTQTPRHKVTEMGQEVTMRCQPILGHNTVFWYRQTMMQGLELLAYFRNRAPLDDSGMPKDRFSAEMPDATLATLKIQPSEPRDSAVYFCASGSGGDTQYFGPGTRLTVL.

This clonotype has a handful of counts. This sequence joins TRBV11-1 and TRBJ2-5, with TRBD2 matching 15 bases. Unmatched junction bases numbered 14, after V lost 5 bases and J lost 4 bases. The CDR3 sequence is 19 residues long. Per the germline V gene, CDR1 is SGHAT and CDR2 is FQDESV (reference sequence). CDR3 in amino acids: CASSRFLGLAGGTRETQYF. The CDR3, as DNA: TGTGCCAGCAGCAGGTTCCTCGGACTAGCGGGAGGGACGAGAGAGACCCAGTACTTC.

This clonotype came up many times. The chain combines TRBV7-9 with TRBJ2-1; TRBD2 matches 8 bases. V was pared by 4 bases and J by 3 bases, with 5 bases of the junction left unmatched. The CDR3 runs to 15 residues. In germline, CDR1 is SEHNR, CDR2 FQNEAQ (reference sequence). The DNA for the CDR3 is TGTGCCAGCAGCTCAACTAGCGGAGTCTACAATGAGCAGTTCTTC. This gives the protein CASSSTSGVYNEQFF.

This clonotype has more than one count but fewer than ten. A junction boundary mismatches the germline segment, possibly from a read error. This sequence joins TRBV3-1 and TRBJ2-4, with 8 nucleotides matching TRBD1. Germline V gene sequence: CDR1 LGHDT, CDR2 YNNKEL (reference sequence). This CDR3 has 12 amino acids. The CDR3 nucleotides read TGTGCCAGCAGCAAGACAGGGGACATACAGTACTTC. This translates into CASSKTGDIQYF. The full variable domain, its missing parts supplied by reference TRBV3-1 and TRBJ2-4, is DTAVSQTPKYLVTQMGNDKSIKCEQNLGHDTMYWYKQDSKKFLKIMFSYNNKELIINETVPNRFSPKSPDKAHLNLHINSLELGDSAVYFCASSKTGDIQYFGAGTRLSVL.

This clonotype was counted a few times. V usage is TRBV6-2 or TRBV6-3 and J usage is TRBJ2-2; TRBD1 agrees at 8 bases. This CDR3 region has 14 residues. CDR1 and CDR2 (germline): MNHEY, SVGEGT. The J segment lost 2 bases and the V segment lost 8 bases, leaving 4 bases of the junction unmatched. The CDR3: CASHGQGNTGELFF. The DNA of the CDR3 is TGTGCCAGCCACGGACAGGGCAACACCGGGGAGCTGTTTTTT.